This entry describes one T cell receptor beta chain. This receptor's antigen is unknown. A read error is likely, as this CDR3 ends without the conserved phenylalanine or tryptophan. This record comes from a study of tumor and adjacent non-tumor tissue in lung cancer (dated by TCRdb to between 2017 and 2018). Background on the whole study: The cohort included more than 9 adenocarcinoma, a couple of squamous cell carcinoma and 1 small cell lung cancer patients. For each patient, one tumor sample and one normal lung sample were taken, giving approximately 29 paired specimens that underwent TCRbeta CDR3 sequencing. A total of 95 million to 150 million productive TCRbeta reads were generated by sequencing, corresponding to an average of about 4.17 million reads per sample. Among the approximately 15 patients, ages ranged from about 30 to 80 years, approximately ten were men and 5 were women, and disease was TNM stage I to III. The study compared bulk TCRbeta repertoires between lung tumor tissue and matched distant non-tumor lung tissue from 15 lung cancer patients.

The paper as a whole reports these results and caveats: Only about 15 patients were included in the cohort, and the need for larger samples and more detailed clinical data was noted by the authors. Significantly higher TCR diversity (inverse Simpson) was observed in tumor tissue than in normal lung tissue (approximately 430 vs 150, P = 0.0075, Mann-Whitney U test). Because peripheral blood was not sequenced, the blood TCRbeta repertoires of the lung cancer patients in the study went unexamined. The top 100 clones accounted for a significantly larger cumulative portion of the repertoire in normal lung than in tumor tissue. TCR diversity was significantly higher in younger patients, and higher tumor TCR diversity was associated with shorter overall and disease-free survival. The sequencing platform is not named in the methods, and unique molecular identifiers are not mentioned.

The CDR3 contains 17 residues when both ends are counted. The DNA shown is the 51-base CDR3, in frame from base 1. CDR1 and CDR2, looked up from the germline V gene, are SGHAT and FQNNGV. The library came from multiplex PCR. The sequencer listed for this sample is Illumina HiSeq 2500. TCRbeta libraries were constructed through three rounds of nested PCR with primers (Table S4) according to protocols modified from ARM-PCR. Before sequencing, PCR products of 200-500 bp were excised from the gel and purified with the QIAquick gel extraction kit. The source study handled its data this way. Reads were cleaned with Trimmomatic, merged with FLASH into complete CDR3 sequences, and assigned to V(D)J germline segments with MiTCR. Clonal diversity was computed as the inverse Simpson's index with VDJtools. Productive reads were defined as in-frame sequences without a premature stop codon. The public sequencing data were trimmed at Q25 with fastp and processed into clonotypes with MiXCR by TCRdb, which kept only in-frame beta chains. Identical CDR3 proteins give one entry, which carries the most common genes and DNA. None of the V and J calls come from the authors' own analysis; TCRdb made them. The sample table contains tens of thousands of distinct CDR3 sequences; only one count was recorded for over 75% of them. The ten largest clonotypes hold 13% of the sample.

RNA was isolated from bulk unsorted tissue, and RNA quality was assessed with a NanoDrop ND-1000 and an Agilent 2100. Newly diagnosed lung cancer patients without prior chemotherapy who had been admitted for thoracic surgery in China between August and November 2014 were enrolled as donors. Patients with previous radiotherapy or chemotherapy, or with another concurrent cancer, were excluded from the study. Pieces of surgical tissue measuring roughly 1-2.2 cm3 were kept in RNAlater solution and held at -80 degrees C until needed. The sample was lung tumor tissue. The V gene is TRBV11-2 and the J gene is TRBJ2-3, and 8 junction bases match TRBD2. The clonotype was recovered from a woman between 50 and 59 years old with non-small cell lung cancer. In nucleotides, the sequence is TGTTCCAGCAGCTTAGGACTAGCAGGAGGTTGGAGAGATACGCAGTATATT. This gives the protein CSSSLGLAGGWRDTQYI.